This T cell receptor beta chain came from a study of cytomegalovirus exposure and HLA in healthy donors. Germline loops: CDR1 MNHEY, CDR2 SMNVEV (reference sequence). This CDR3 has 17 amino acids. Concerning this clone itself: Its antigen is still unknown.

Vbeta (60) and Jbeta (13) primers were used in the PCR. Sequencing was performed with immunoSEQ multiplex PCR; in TCRdb, only in-frame clones are kept and a portion is missing. Its listing shows roughly 71,000 clones. The study's findings and limits: Further analysis was carried out later, and it showed several of the most significant clusters appearing linked to common viral pathogens.

Nominal health characterized the donors when sampled, though unrecorded immune exposures were likely. The source of this sequence is a woman aged 40 to 50 in good health and CMV-seropositive. Sequenced sample: PBMCs. The chain joins TRBV27 to TRBJ2-5; 10 bases fit TRBD2. The J call could be wrong; TRBJ2-7 is a better fit for the DNA end. This CDR3 reads CASSLKASGSHSYEQYF. The DNA for the CDR3 is TGTGCCAGCAGTTTAAAGGCTAGCGGGAGTCACTCCTACGAGCAGTACTTC.